The 21 T cell receptor beta chains listed next were all sequenced from one sample in a study of blood T cell repertoires in COVID-19. Assay used: immunoSEQ multiplex PCR; TCRdb lists only in-frame clones, some missing. The sample comprises 200,000 to 300,000 clones, 86% of which are singletons, and about 2.1% rests with the top ten. Input material: peripheral blood. The receptors originated from a man between 25 and 39 years old with active or convalescent COVID-19.

The chain has TRBV6-5 and TRBJ1-1; TRBD1 matches 7 bases. CDR3 length: 14 amino acids. Unmatched junction bases numbered 11, after V lost 7 bases and J lost 6 bases. Germline V gene sequence: CDR1 MNHEY, CDR2 SVGAGI. The CDR3 DNA reads TGTGCCAGCAAGGTTGCAGGGGGTGGTTCTGAAGCTTTCTTT. Encoded protein: CASKVAGGGSEAFF.

The chain employs TRBV3-1 (or the pseudogene TRBV3-2) and TRBJ1-4, with D hard to call. V lost 1 base, J lost 5 bases, and 11 bases lay in between. This CDR3 is 15 amino acids long. Per the germline V gene, CDR1 is LGHDT and CDR2 is YNNKEL (reference sequence). CDR3 coding DNA: TGTGCCAGCAGCCAAGGCGCGGGGATCAATGAAAAACTGTTTTTT. It yields the protein CASSQGAGINEKLFF.

V usage is TRBV19 and J usage is TRBJ2-7; 8 positions agree with TRBD1. This CDR3 comprises 13 residues. CDR1 LNHDA and CDR2 SQIVND come from the germline V gene (reference sequence). J lost 3 bases, V lost 8 bases, and 6 bases had no gene match. CDR3 coding DNA: TGTGCCAGTTCCCCAGGGGGCTACTACGAGCAGTACTTC. It translates to CASSPGGYYEQYF.

The rearrangement links TRBV5-8 to TRBJ1-2, with 9 bases aligning to TRBD1. The germline CDR1 and CDR2 sequences are SGHTS and YDEGEE. J gave up 4 bases and V 4 bases, and 5 bases lay outside the gene matches. The CDR3 has 14 amino acids. The CDR3, as DNA: TGTGCCAGCAGCATGGACAGGGGAACCTATGGCTACACCTTC. This translates into CASSMDRGTYGYTF.

This chain joins TRBV6-5 and TRBJ2-2; weak D call: TRBD2 (6 bases). With 7 bases removed from V and 7 bases from J, the gap between germline ends came to 10 bases. This CDR3 is built from 12 residues. Per germline, CDR1 MNHEY and CDR2 SVGAGI. CDR3 in amino acids: CASKRGSGELFF. CDR3 coding DNA: TGTGCCAGCAAACGGGGGAGCGGGGAGCTGTTTTTT.

The rearrangement links TRBV6-2 or TRBV6-3 to TRBJ2-6, with 8 bases identical to TRBD1. CDR3 length: 15 amino acids. V gave up 6 bases and J gave up 5 bases; unmatched junction bases: 6. CDR1 is MNHEY and CDR2 is SVGEGT in the germline V gene. CDR3 DNA: TGTGCCAGCAGCGCCCGGGACAGGCGGGCCAACGTCCTGACTTTC. Its protein product is CASSARDRRANVLTF.

This clone showed up just once. V is TRBV6-1 and J is TRBJ2-4; the D gene is possibly TRBD1 (5 bases). With 2 bases removed from V and 4 bases from J, the gap between germline ends came to 12 bases. CDR1 and CDR2 from the germline V gene are MNHNS and SASEGT. This CDR3 spans 15 amino acids. CDR3 amino acids: CASSEKVAGKNIQYF. The DNA for the CDR3 is TGTGCCAGCAGTGAAAAAGTGGCAGGGAAAAACATTCAGTACTTC.

V usage is TRBV12-3 or TRBV12-4 and J usage is TRBJ1-2; D remains unclear. CDR3 size: 12 residues. Trimming took 5 bases from V and 9 from J, leaving 13 bases between them. The CDR3 DNA sequence: TGTGCCAGCAGTCCGATAGGACTGAGCTACACCTTC. It is translated as CASSPIGLSYTF.

The CDR3 here is CASSRGDTQYF. The CDR3 DNA sequence: TGTGCCAGCAGCCGGGGAGATACGCAGTATTTT. The chain has TRBV11-2 and TRBJ2-3, with D tentatively TRBD2 (5 bases). The V gene lost 5 bases and the J gene lost 5 bases, with 5 bases spanning the gap. Germline values: CDR1 SGHAT, CDR2 FQNNGV. The CDR3 spans 11 residues.

As concerns this clone: The junction differs from germline at one of its ends, possibly a read error. This sample also contains other DNA sequences that code for the same CDR3. The rearrangement joins TRBV3-1 (or the pseudogene TRBV3-2) to TRBJ2-7; D is uncertain. The CDR3 extends over 12 amino acids. Germline V gives CDR1 LGHDT, CDR2 YNNKEL (reference sequence). The CDR3 loop reads CASSHERNEQYF. The CDR3 DNA is TGTGCCAGCAGCCATGAGAGGAACGAACAGTACTTC.

This sequence joins TRBV6-6 and TRBJ1-5; D is possibly TRBD1 (5 bases). The germline V gene encodes CDR1 MNHNY and CDR2 SVGAGI (reference sequence). The CDR3 sequence is 15 residues long. Trimming took 6 bases from V and 4 from J, leaving 16 bases between them. For the CDR3, the DNA is TGTGCCAGCAGGACACCGGGGGGGTTGAATCAGCCCCAGCATTTT. Its translation is CASRTPGGLNQPQHF.

This clone has only a few counts. This chain links TRBV7-2 with TRBJ2-1; D may be TRBD1 (6 bases). Deletions cut 3 bases from V and 7 bases from J, with 10 bases between. Germline-derived CDR1 and CDR2 are SGHTA and FQGNSA. CDR3 length: 13 amino acids. The CDR3 DNA is TGTGCCAGCAGCTTTGACAGGTCAAATGAGCAGTTCTTC. Translated, it gives CASSFDRSNEQFF.

The chain couples TRBV11-2 to TRBJ1-2, with 8 positions matching TRBD1. The CDR3 sequence is 14 residues long. The germline V gene has CDR1 SGHAT and CDR2 FQNNGV. V shed 6 bases, J shed 2 bases, and the junction held 5 bases outside the gene matches. CDR3 DNA: TGTGCCAGCAGTTCGACAGGGGAAAACTATGGCTACACCTTC. Encoded protein: CASSSTGENYGYTF.

V and J are TRBV30 and TRBJ2-2; 7 bases align to TRBD2. Germline V gene sequence: CDR1 GTSNPN, CDR2 SVGIG (reference sequence). CDR3 length: 13 residues. The V segment lost 0 bases and the J segment 6 bases; nucleotides outside the gene matches: 1. The CDR3 nucleotides are TGTGCCTGGAGTGTACGGGGGGCCGGGGAGCTGTTTTTT. It translates to CAWSVRGAGELFF.

The V and J genes are TRBV29-1 and TRBJ2-7; tentative D call: TRBD1 (5 bases). The germline V gene encodes CDR1 SQVTM and CDR2 ANQGSEA. V lost 5 bases and J 5 bases, leaving 10 bases between the germline ends. This CDR3 is built from 11 residues. CDR3 nucleotide sequence: TGCAGCGTTCGGACATTGGACGAGCAGTACTTC. Its translation is CSVRTLDEQYF.

CDR3 bases: TGTGCCAGTAGTCGACAGGGCCACGGCGAGCAGTACTTC. Translating gives CASSRQGHGEQYF. V gene TRBV19 combines with J gene TRBJ2-7; TRBD1 aligns across 7 bases. With V trimmed by 5 bases and J by 6 bases, 7 bases remained unmatched. Germline V gene data show CDR1 as LNHDA and CDR2 as SQIVND (reference sequence). This CDR3 comprises 13 residues. The whole variable domain, filled in from reference TRBV19 and TRBJ2-7, reads DGGITQSPKYLFRKEGQNVTLSCEQNLNHDAMYWYRQDPGQGLRLIYYSQIVNDFQKGDIAEGYSVSREKKESFPLTVTSAQKNPTAFYLCASSRQGHGEQYFGPGTRLTVT.

The rearrangement links TRBV11-2 to TRBJ2-1, with 8 bases lining up with TRBD1. The junction had 6 bases not matched to a gene; V was cut back by 5 bases and J by 9 bases. Per the germline V gene, CDR1 is SGHAT and CDR2 is FQNNGV. The CDR3 sequence is 13 residues long. The CDR3 reads CASSEIRGLEQFF. CDR3 DNA sequence: TGTGCCAGCAGCGAAATCAGGGGGCTTGAGCAGTTCTTC.

The chain carries TRBV3-1 (or the pseudogene TRBV3-2) and TRBJ2-1; D call uncertain. V dropped 6 bases and J dropped 5 bases, with 11 bases sitting between them. Germline V lookup: CDR1 LGHDT, CDR2 YNNKEL (reference sequence). CDR3 length: 13 amino acids. The CDR3 region is CASSRTNNNEQFF. CDR3 nucleotides: TGTGCCAGCAGTCGAACTAACAACAATGAGCAGTTCTTC.

The gene calls are TRBV7-3 and TRBJ1-4; unclear D gene. Germline V lookup: CDR1 SGHTA, CDR2 FQGTGA. Trimming shortened V by 0 bases and J by 8 bases, and 13 bases separated the two germline ends. The CDR3 has 15 residues. CDR3 in amino acids: CASSLTGRRGEKLFF. The DNA of the CDR3 is TGTGCCAGCAGCTTAACGGGTCGACGAGGGGAAAAACTGTTTTTT.

This clone was found a few times. V is TRBV15 and J is TRBJ1-2, with D hard to call. The CDR3 has 15 amino acids. V was cut by 0 bases and J by 2 bases, with 10 bases left in between. Germline values: CDR1 LNHNV, CDR2 YYDKDF (reference sequence). DNA for the CDR3: TGTGCCACCAGCAGAGATTATGAACAGAACTATGGCTACACCTTC. Translation: CATSRDYEQNYGYTF. Looking up the rest from reference TRBV15 and TRBJ1-2 gives the full variable domain: DAMVIQNPRYQVTQFGKPVTLSCSQTLNHNVMYWYQQKSSQAPKLLFHYYDKDFNNEADTPDNFQSRRPNTSFCFLDIRSPGLGDTAMYLCATSRDYEQNYGYTFGSGTRLTVV.

This clone was observed a single time. The V gene is TRBV25-1, the J gene TRBJ2-3; tentatively, D is TRBD2 (5 bases). The CDR3 covers 13 residues. Germline V gene data show CDR1 as MGHDK and CDR2 as SYGVNS. Between the trimmed V and J ends, which lost 8 bases and 6 bases, there was a span of 15 bases. The CDR3 DNA sequence: TGTGCCAGCCAACTCTCTAGCTCCGATACGCAGTATTTT. Its translation is CASQLSSSDTQYF.